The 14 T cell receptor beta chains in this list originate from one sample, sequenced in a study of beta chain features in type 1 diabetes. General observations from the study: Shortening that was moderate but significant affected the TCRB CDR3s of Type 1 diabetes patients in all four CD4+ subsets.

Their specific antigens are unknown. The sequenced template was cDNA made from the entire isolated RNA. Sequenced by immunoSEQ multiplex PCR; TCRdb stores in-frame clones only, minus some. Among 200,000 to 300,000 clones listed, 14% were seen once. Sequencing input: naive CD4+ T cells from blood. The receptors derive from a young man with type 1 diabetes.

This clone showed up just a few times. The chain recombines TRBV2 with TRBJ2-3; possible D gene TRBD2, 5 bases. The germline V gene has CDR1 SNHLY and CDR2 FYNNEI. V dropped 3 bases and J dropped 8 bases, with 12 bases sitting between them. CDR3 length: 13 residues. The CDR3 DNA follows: TGTGCCAGCAGTGAGCTCCAAAGCGGTACGCAGTATTTT. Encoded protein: CASSELQSGTQYF.

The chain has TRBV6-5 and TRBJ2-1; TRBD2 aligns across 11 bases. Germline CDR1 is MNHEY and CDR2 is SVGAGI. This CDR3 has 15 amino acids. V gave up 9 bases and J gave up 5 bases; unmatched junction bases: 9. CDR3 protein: CASRFAGLADNEQFF. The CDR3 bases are TGTGCCAGTAGGTTTGCGGGACTAGCGGACAATGAGCAGTTCTTC.

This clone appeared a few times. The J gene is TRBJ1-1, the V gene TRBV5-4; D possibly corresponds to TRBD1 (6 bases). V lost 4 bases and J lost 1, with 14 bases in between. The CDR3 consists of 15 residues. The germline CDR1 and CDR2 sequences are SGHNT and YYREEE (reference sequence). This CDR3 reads CASSQVDRENTEAFF. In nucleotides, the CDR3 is TGTGCCAGCAGCCAAGTGGACAGAGAGAACACTGAAGCTTTCTTT.

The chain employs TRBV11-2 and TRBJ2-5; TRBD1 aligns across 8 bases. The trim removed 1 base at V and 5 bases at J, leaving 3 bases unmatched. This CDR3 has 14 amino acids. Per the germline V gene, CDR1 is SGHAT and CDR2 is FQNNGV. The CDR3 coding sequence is TGTGCCAGCAGCTTAGTGGCAGGGGGCGAGACCCAGTACTTC. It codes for CASSLVAGGETQYF.

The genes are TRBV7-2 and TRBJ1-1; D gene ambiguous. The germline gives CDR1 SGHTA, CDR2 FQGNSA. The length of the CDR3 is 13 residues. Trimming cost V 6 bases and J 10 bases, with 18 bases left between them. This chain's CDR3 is CASSKLPEEGAFF. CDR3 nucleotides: TGTGCCAGCAGTAAACTCCCCGAGGAAGGAGCTTTCTTT.

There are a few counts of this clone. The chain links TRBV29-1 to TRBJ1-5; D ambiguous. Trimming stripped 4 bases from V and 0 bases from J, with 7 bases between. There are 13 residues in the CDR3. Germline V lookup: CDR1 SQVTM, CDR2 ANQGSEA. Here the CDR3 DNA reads TGCAGCGTTGTGGCGGCTAGCAATCAGCCCCAGCATTTT. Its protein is CSVVAASNQPQHF. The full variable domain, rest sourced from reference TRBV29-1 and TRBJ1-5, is SAVISQKPSRDICQRGTSLTIQCQVDSQVTMMFWYRQQPGQSLTLIATANQGSEATYESGFVIDKFPISRPNLTFSTLTVSNMSPEDSSIYLCSVVAASNQPQHFGDGTRLSIL.

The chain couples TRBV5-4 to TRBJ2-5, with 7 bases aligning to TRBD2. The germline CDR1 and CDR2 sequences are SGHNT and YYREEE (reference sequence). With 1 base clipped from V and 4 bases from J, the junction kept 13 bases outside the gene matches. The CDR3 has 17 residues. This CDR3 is CASSLSVAPSGGETQYF. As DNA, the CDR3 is TGTGCCAGCAGCTTGAGTGTGGCCCCCTCGGGGGGAGAGACCCAGTACTTC. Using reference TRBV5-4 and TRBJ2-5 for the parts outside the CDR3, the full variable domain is ETGVTQSPTHLIKTRGQQVTLRCSSQSGHNTVSWYQQALGQGPQFIFQYYREEENGRGNFPPRFSGLQFPNYSSELNVNALELDDSALYLCASSLSVAPSGGETQYFGPGTRLLVL.

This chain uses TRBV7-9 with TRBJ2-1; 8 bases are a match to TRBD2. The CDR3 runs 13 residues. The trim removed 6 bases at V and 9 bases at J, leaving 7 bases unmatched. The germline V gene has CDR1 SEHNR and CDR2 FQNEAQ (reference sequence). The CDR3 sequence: CASSPGGPSEQFF. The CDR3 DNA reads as TGTGCCAGCAGTCCGGGGGGGCCGAGTGAGCAGTTCTTC.

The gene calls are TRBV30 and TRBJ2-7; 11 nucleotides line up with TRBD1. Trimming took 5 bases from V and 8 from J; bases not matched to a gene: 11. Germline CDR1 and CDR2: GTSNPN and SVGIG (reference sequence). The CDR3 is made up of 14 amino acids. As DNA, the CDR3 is TGTGCCTGGCACCTTCCGGGACAGGGGGGCAAGCAGTACTTC. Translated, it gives CAWHLPGQGGKQYF.

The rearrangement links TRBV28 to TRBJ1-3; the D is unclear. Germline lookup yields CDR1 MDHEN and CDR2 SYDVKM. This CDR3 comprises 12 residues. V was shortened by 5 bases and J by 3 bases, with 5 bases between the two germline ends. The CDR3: CASSPVGNTIYF. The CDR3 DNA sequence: TGTGCCAGCAGTCCCGTTGGAAACACCATATATTTT.

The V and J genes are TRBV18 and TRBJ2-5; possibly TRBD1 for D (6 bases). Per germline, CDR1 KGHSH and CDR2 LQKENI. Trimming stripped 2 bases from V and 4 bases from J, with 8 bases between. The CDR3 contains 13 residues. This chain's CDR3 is CASSPLDRETQYF. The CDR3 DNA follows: TGTGCCAGCTCACCATTGGACAGAGAGACCCAGTACTTC.

CDR3 region: CASSPPTGADTQYF. The DNA for the CDR3 is TGTGCCAGCTCCCCCCCGACAGGGGCAGATACGCAGTATTTT. The V call is TRBV18, the J call TRBJ2-3, with 8 bases lining up with TRBD1. V was pared by 6 bases and J by 4 bases, with 6 bases of the junction left unmatched. The length of the CDR3 is 14 residues. Germline V gene sequence: CDR1 KGHSH, CDR2 LQKENI.

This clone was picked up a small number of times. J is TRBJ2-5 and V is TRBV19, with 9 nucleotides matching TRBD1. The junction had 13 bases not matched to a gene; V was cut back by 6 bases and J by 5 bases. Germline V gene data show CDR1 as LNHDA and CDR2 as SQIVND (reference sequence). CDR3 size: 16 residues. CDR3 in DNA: TGTGCCAGTAGCACCCCCCGGGGACAGGGAAGGGAGACCCAGTACTTC. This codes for CASSTPRGQGRETQYF. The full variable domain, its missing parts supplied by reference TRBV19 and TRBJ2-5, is DGGITQSPKYLFRKEGQNVTLSCEQNLNHDAMYWYRQDPGQGLRLIYYSQIVNDFQKGDIAEGYSVSREKKESFPLTVTSAQKNPTAFYLCASSTPRGQGRETQYFGPGTRLLVL.

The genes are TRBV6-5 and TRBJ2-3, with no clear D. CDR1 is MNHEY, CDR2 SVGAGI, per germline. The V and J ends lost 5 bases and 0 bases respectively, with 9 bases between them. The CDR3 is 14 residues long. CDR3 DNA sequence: TGTGCCAGCAGTGCCCAGACTAGCACAGATACGCAGTATTTT. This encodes CASSAQTSTDTQYF.